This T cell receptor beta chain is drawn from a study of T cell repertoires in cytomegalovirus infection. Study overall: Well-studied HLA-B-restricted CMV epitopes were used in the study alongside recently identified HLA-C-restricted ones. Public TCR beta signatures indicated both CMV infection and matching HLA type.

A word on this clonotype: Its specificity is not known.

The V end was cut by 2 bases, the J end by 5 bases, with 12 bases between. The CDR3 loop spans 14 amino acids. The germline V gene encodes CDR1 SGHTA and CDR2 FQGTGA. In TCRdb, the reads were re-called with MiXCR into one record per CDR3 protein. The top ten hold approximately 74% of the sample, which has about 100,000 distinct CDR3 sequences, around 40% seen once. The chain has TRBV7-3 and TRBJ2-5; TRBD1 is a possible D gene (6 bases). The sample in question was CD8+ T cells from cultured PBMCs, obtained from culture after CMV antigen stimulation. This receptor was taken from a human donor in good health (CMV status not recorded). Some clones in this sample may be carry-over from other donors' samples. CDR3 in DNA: TGTGCCAGCAGCTTATCCACAGGGCGTGAGACCCAGTACTTC. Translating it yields CASSLSTGRETQYF.